This TCR beta chain was found in a study of T cells expressing NK-cell markers. Study at large: Beta-chain profiling covered CD3+CD56+NKG2C+, CD3+CD56+NKG2C- and CD3+CD56-NKG2C+ sorted subsets. Points from the study as a whole: Dominant NKG2C+ clonotypes were found to form roughly 1.0-7.0% of CD8+ T cells in 5 or 6 donors. For a handful of donors, these clonotypes were likewise the leading ones in the CD3+CD56-NKG2C+ fraction.

From the 5' RACE reads, TCRdb lists one entry per CDR3 protein and no DNA. In all, the sample yields roughly 450,000 distinct CDR3 sequences. Details on this clonotype: Its specificity is unknown.

The germline CDR1 and CDR2 sequences are SGHNT and YYREEE (reference sequence). The CDR3 spans 15 residues. Sequenced material: blood T cells: a sorted CD56 or NKG2C T cell subset, CD4+ or CD8+ T cells, or bulk PBMC T cells (not recorded which). The chain combines TRBV5-4 with TRBJ2-1; the TRBD2 assignment by TCRdb is unverifiable without DNA. The TCR was taken from a woman between 45 and 65 years old in good health. CDR3 loop: CASSDASGRYNEQFF. Looking up the rest from reference TRBV5-4 and TRBJ2-1 gives the full variable domain: ETGVTQSPTHLIKTRGQQVTLRCSSQSGHNTVSWYQQALGQGPQFIFQYYREEENGRGNFPPRFSGLQFPNYSSELNVNALELDDSALYLCASSDASGRYNEQFFGPGTRLTVL.